What follows is one TCR beta chain and its context. Sequenced by immunoSEQ multiplex PCR; TCRdb stores in-frame clones only, minus some. The repertoire consists of 160,000 or so clones, with 93% occurring once and the leading ten covering more than 2%. This sample is drawn from a study of control samples from healthy donors and cancer patients. Germline V CDR1 and CDR2: SEHNR, FQNEAQ (reference sequence). The CDR3 covers 14 residues. The V end was cut by 1 base, the J end by 5 bases, with 10 bases between. The chain employs TRBV7-9 and TRBJ2-3, with D possibly matching TRBD1 (6 bases). The material sequenced was blood. The receptor was derived from a man aged 50 or older in good health. The chain's CDR3 is CASSLDRAEDTQYF. For the CDR3, the DNA is TGTGCCAGCAGCTTAGACAGGGCTGAAGATACGCAGTATTTT.